The 26 T cell receptor beta chains given below trace back to one sample, sequenced in a study of T-cell reconstitution after alpha-beta-depleted transplantation in children. Unique molecular identifiers featured in how the TCRbeta library was prepared. MiXCR was run by TCRdb on the PCR reads, yielding one entry per CDR3 protein. There are about 830,000 distinct CDR3 sequences in the sample; 15% to 20% occur only once, and approximately 5% lies in the top ten. Sample: PBMCs, mostly from graft donor cells, taken 360 days after TCRalphabeta/CD19-depleted stem cell transplant. Receptors originate from a male patient under 18 who had a stem cell transplant for acute lymphoblastic leukemia, so the T cells may come from the graft donor.

This clonotype has a count of ten or more. V usage is TRBV20-1 and J usage is TRBJ2-5; perhaps TRBD2 as D (6 bases). The V end lost 1 base, the J end lost 3 bases, and 18 bases lay between the germline ends. Germline-derived CDR1 and CDR2 are DFQATT and SNEGSKA (reference sequence). This CDR3 region has 16 residues. CDR3 loop: CSARVGGKGGEETQYF. The CDR3 DNA reads as TGCAGTGCTAGAGTCGGGGGAAAAGGAGGGGAAGAGACCCAGTACTTC.

The rearrangement joins TRBV7-9 to TRBJ2-1; 7 bases map to TRBD2. From germline, CDR1 is SEHNR and CDR2 FQNEAQ (reference sequence). The CDR3 contains 16 residues. The V and J ends lost 5 bases and 7 bases, in that order; junction bases with no gene match: 14. CDR3 nucleotide sequence: TGTGCCAGCAGCCTGCGGGACTACCTAGTTGGGAATGAGCAGTTCTTC. The encoded protein is CASSLRDYLVGNEQFF.

This clonotype was counted between two and nine times. This sequence joins TRBV20-1 and TRBJ2-7; maybe TRBD1 (5 bases). V was shortened by 5 bases and J by 3 bases, with 8 bases between the two germline ends. CDR1 is DFQATT and CDR2 is SNEGSKA in the germline V gene (reference sequence). The CDR3 contains 11 residues. The CDR3 sequence: CSAQGYYEQYF. The DNA for the CDR3 is TGCAGTGCTCAGGGCTACTACGAGCAGTACTTC.

The rearrangement joins TRBV29-1 to TRBJ2-2, with TRBD2 matching 9 bases. V trimming: 4 bases; J trimming: 7 bases; junction bases outside the gene matches: 10. Germline V CDR1 and CDR2: SQVTM, ANQGSEA. CDR3 size: 15 residues. In nucleotides, the CDR3 is TGCAGCGTTGGCCGTAGACTAGCGGACGGCGGGGAGCTGTTTTTT. Encoded protein: CSVGRRLADGGELFF.

This rearrangement joins TRBV5-1 to TRBJ2-5, with D possibly being TRBD1 or TRBD2 (5 bases each). The CDR3 is 14 amino acids. V lost 4 bases, J lost 0 bases, and 10 bases lay in between. CDR1 and CDR2 from the germline V gene are SGHRS and YFSETQ. CDR3 sequence (DNA): TGCGCCAGCAGCCTGGGGGTGAACCAAGAGACCCAGTACTTC. Its protein is CASSLGVNQETQYF.

Details on this clonotype: Relative to the germline gene, one junction end is altered; a read error may explain this. This chain links TRBV4-2 with TRBJ2-7; no definite D call. Germline CDR1 reads LGHNA; CDR2 reads YNFKEQ. The CDR3 contains 13 residues. The CDR3, as DNA: TGTGCCATCAGCCACGGGCCGTTCTACGAGCAGTACTTC. It specifies CAISHGPFYEQYF.

The V call is TRBV20-1, the J call TRBJ2-4; D is possibly TRBD2 (5 bases). The V gene's germline CDR1 is DFQATT and CDR2 SNEGSKA (reference sequence). The CDR3 extends over 15 amino acids. Trimming shortened V by 6 bases and J by 5 bases, and 20 bases separated the two germline ends. The CDR3 DNA is TGCAGTGCCGAACGAGCGGCAAAAAGGGAAAACATTCAGTACTTC. Translated: CSAERAAKRENIQYF.

The table lists this clonotype with many counts. This sequence joins TRBV6-2 or TRBV6-3 and TRBJ2-1; D unresolved. Per germline, CDR1 MNHEY and CDR2 SVGEGT. The ends were cut back, 0 bases at V and 6 bases at J, with 6 bases in the middle. CDR3 length equals 13 residues. The CDR3 spells CASSYSTLNEQFF. In DNA form, the CDR3 reads TGTGCCAGCAGTTACTCGACCCTCAATGAGCAGTTCTTC.

This chain connects TRBV6-2 or TRBV6-3 to TRBJ1-5; possibly TRBD1 for D (5 bases). The CDR3 is 15 amino acids. The germline V gene has CDR1 MNHEY and CDR2 SVGEGT. Trimming took 2 bases from V and 5 from J, leaving 13 bases between them. CDR3 residues: CASSYGRDFDQPQHF. The CDR3 region has the DNA TGTGCCAGCAGTTACGGCAGGGACTTCGATCAGCCCCAGCATTTT.

This sequence joins TRBV3-1 and TRBJ2-7; a possible D gene is TRBD1 (6 bases). The CDR3 contains 15 residues. Between the trimmed V and J ends, which lost 4 bases and 1 base, there was a span of 14 bases. Germline V CDR1 and CDR2: LGHDT, YNNKEL (reference sequence). The CDR3 DNA reads as TGTGCCAGCAGCCCCGGGACAATCCAGTCCTACGAGCAGTACTTC. It specifies CASSPGTIQSYEQYF.

In this sample, this clonotype turned up a few times. J is TRBJ1-1 and V is TRBV20-1; D is perhaps TRBD1 (6 bases). Germline lookup yields CDR1 DFQATT and CDR2 SNEGSKA (reference sequence). The germline V and J ends were trimmed by 7 bases and 6 bases, with 15 bases remaining between them. The CDR3 runs 12 residues. CDR3 loop: CSVEGRGPEAFF. For the CDR3, the DNA is TGCAGTGTGGAGGGCAGGGGCCCTGAAGCTTTCTTT.

This clonotype was counted only a few times. The rearrangement joins TRBV12-3 or TRBV12-4 to TRBJ2-2; D uncertain. The CDR3 totals 15 residues. V was clipped by 1 base and J by 1 base, with 7 bases between them. The CDR3 sequence is CASSLGHLNTGELFF. DNA for the CDR3: TGTGCCAGCAGTTTAGGACACCTGAACACCGGGGAGCTGTTTTTT.

The V call is TRBV7-2, the J call TRBJ2-1; D gene unclear. Germline V CDR1 and CDR2: SGHTA, FQGNSA. This CDR3 has 16 residues. V shed 7 bases and J shed 6 bases, with 22 bases lying between them. The CDR3 here is CASTDQPLGSLNEQFF. The DNA of the CDR3 is TGTGCCAGCACCGACCAACCTTTAGGCAGTCTCAATGAGCAGTTCTTC.

This clonotype was recorded at least ten times. The chain recombines TRBV10-3 with TRBJ2-3; possibly TRBD2 for D (6 bases). Germline V gene data show CDR1 as ENHRY and CDR2 as SYGVKD. This CDR3 is 15 amino acids long. Between the trimmed V and J ends, which lost 2 bases and 1 base, there was a span of 10 bases. CDR3 protein: CAISEVRDGTDTQYF. CDR3 bases: TGTGCCATCAGTGAGGTGCGGGACGGCACAGATACGCAGTATTTT.

The V call is TRBV24-1, the J call TRBJ2-7; 7 bases fit TRBD1. The CDR3 covers 15 residues. J gave up 3 bases and V 1 base, and 5 bases lay outside the gene matches. In germline, CDR1 is KGHDR, CDR2 SFDVKD. As DNA, the CDR3 is TGTGCCACCAGTGATTTTAAACAGGGGAGCTACGAGCAGTACTTC. It codes for CATSDFKQGSYEQYF.

This clonotype was seen a handful of times. The chain uses TRBV15 and TRBJ2-1; possibly TRBD1 for D (5 bases). The CDR3 consists of 12 residues. Germline lookup yields CDR1 LNHNV and CDR2 YYDKDF (reference sequence). Trimming shortened V by 3 bases and J by 7 bases, and 7 bases separated the two germline ends. This CDR3 reads CATSRSGNEQFF. CDR3 DNA sequence: TGTGCCACCAGCAGGTCAGGGAATGAGCAGTTCTTC.

The rearrangement joins TRBV7-9 to TRBJ2-2, with a possible D match to TRBD2 (5 bases). The CDR3 contains 16 residues. Trimming cost V 8 bases and J 5 bases, with 21 bases left between them. Germline V gene sequence: CDR1 SEHNR, CDR2 FQNEAQ (reference sequence). CDR3 DNA sequence: TGTGCCAGCCGTCCCCCACCGGAAGGCGGGACCGGGGAGCTGTTTTTT. Its protein product is CASRPPPEGGTGELFF.

The rearrangement uses TRBV7-8 and TRBJ1-3; D gene uncertain. The CDR3 length is 13 residues. The V end lost 7 bases, the J end lost 6 bases, and 13 bases lay between the germline ends. Germline V lookup: CDR1 SGHVS, CDR2 FQNEAQ. As DNA, the CDR3 is TGTGCCAGCACCCGTTTTGGGCCAAACACCATATATTTT. Translating gives CASTRFGPNTIYF.

This sequence joins TRBV7-9 and TRBJ2-3; D may match TRBD1 or TRBD2 (6 bases each). Trimming stripped 5 bases from V and 6 bases from J, with 15 bases between. In germline, CDR1 is SEHNR, CDR2 FQNEAQ (reference sequence). The CDR3 is made up of 14 amino acids. The CDR3 sequence: CASSPEGGADTQYF. The CDR3 region has the DNA TGTGCCAGCAGCCCAGAGGGGGGTGCGGATACGCAGTATTTT.

This clonotype was observed a handful of times. V is TRBV12-3 or TRBV12-4 and J is TRBJ1-3; D ambiguous. The V end was cut by 3 bases, the J end by 7 bases, with 7 bases between. This CDR3 has 12 residues. DNA for the CDR3: TGTGCCAGCAGTTTCACCAGGAACACCATATATTTT. It is translated as CASSFTRNTIYF.

The chain employs TRBV25-1 and TRBJ2-1, with TRBD2 matching 7 bases. This CDR3 spans 19 amino acids. The V and J ends lost 0 bases and 5 bases, in that order; junction bases with no gene match: 16. Germline V gene data show CDR1 as MGHDK and CDR2 as SYGVNS. CDR3 residues: CASSEYWGEGGAGDNEQFF. Here the CDR3 DNA reads TGTGCCAGCAGTGAATATTGGGGGGAGGGCGGCGCGGGGGACAATGAGCAGTTCTTC.

In its sample, this clonotype was seen many times. This rearrangement joins TRBV29-1 to TRBJ2-7, with a possible D match to TRBD1 (5 bases). CDR3 length: 12 amino acids. The V gene's germline CDR1 is SQVTM and CDR2 ANQGSEA. Trimming took off 7 bases at V and 3 bases at J, with 13 bases between the two ends. CDR3 loop: CSAINRFYEQYF. The CDR3 nucleotides read TGCAGCGCCATTAACAGGTTCTACGAGCAGTACTTC.

The chain has TRBV12-3 or TRBV12-4 and TRBJ2-5, with no clear D. V dropped 3 bases and J dropped 5 bases, with 16 bases sitting between them. The CDR3 has 15 residues. CDR3 loop: CASSLGYGVEETQYF. The CDR3 DNA is TGTGCCAGCAGTTTGGGGTACGGCGTGGAGGAGACCCAGTACTTC.

This clonotype was detected a few times. V is TRBV7-2 and J is TRBJ1-2, with 9 bases fitting TRBD1. Trimming removed 4 bases from V and 4 bases from J; junction bases left unmatched: 10. Germline V gene lookup returns CDR1 SGHTA and CDR2 FQGNSA. The CDR3 is 16 residues long. The CDR3 here is CASSSIRDRALYGYTF. CDR3 bases: TGTGCCAGCAGCTCGATACGGGACAGGGCACTCTATGGCTACACCTTC.

The CDR3 DNA sequence: TGCAGTGCTAGGGGGCTGGGAGCGGGAGTTACCGGGGAGCTGTTTTTT. Protein product: CSARGLGAGVTGELFF. V usage is TRBV20-1 and J usage is TRBJ2-2; 8 bases are shared with TRBD2. V shed 3 bases and J 5 bases; nucleotides not matched to a gene: 11. Germline-derived CDR1 and CDR2 are DFQATT and SNEGSKA (reference sequence). This CDR3 has 16 residues.

V usage is TRBV15 and J usage is TRBJ1-1, with TRBD1 identical over 10 bases. CDR3 length equals 14 residues. The junction had 9 bases not matched to a gene; V was cut back by 6 bases and J by 8 bases. The germline gives CDR1 LNHNV, CDR2 YYDKDF (reference sequence). In DNA, the CDR3 is TGTGCCACCAGTACTACGACAGGGGGCCCGGAAGCTTTCTTT. Encoded protein: CATSTTTGGPEAFF.